This paragraph covers one TCR beta chain sequence. Its antigen remains unidentified. It has no much larger one-base neighbor in the sample; base qualities were not kept. Library creation used the immunoSEQ multiplex PCR assay. To provide template for TCR sequencing, every sample had RNA extracted and reverse transcribed into cDNA. First-strand cDNA was synthesized with SuperScript III using a 2:1 mix of oligo-dT and random hexamers. A synthetic immune receptor repertoire was used to measure amplification bias, and any remaining bias was corrected computationally. As for how the authors treated the data: Raw reads were preprocessed to remove errors, and CDR3 was defined according to IMGT conventions as the region from the conserved cysteine to phenylalanine. Clonality was computed by normalizing Shannon entropy by log2 of the number of productive unique TCRs and subtracting the result from 1. CD4 or CD8 identity of scalp clones was inferred by cross-referencing scalp TCRbeta sequences with sorted blood CD4 and CD8 repertoires. In its TCRdb copy, this immuneACCESS table keeps in-frame sequences only and misses some clones. Where compared with another copy, unresolved V genes explain less than half of these, and the others have no known cause. From that table come the V and J calls and clone size; the DNA was used to work out D and trimming. The sample has 180,000 or so clones on record, about 66% of them singletons. Clones ranked in the top ten supply about an eighth of the sample.

In the paper's terms, the time point label means: baseline before oral tofacitinib. Peripheral blood and lesional scalp punch biopsies were obtained from patients with alopecia areata. After PBMCs were isolated by density centrifugation and stained for CD3, CD4 and CD8, a FACSAria was used to sort CD4+ and CD8+ T cells. Via the germline V gene (reference sequence), CDR1 is GTSNPN and CDR2 SVGIG. The CDR3, from cysteine to phenylalanine, totals 16 residues. This entry keeps only the CDR3 DNA: 48 bases, framed from base 1. V is trimmed back by 2 bases and J by 9 bases, and the junction contains 15 bases that no gene match accounts for. This record belongs to a study of CD8+ T cells in alopecia areata (dated by TCRdb to 2016 to 2018). A note on the overall study: The treated patients took part in an open-label pilot trial in which moderate-to-severe alopecia areata was treated with oral tofacitinib at 5 to 10 mg twice daily. To study T cell clonal expansion in alopecia areata, the researchers applied high-throughput TCRbeta sequencing to both the C3H/HeJ mouse model and human patients. TCRbeta CDR3 regions were amplified by immunoSEQ multiplex PCR with 35 Vbeta forward and 13 Jbeta reverse primers. The RNA source kit depended on sample type: the PAXgene miRNA kit for fixed scalp, the miRNeasy kit for PBMCs, and the RNeasy kit for mouse skin. On the human side, TCRbeta sequencing was run on scalp tissue and on sorted CD4+ and CD8+ peripheral blood T cells from healthy controls and from alopecia areata patients with either patchy or totalis/universalis disease. Patients received tofacitinib for 6 to 18 months and were then followed off drug for 6 months to check for delayed response and recurrence. Patients on tofacitinib were biopsied at baseline and after 4 and 24 weeks of treatment, and several of the patients also had a later scalp biopsy. Scalp clonality was compared among normal scalp (n=4), patchy alopecia areata scalp (n=8), and alopecia totalis/universalis scalp (n=8).

Broad study findings and their caveats: Shared TCR sequences between patients were less evident than in mice, which may be partly attributable to HLA diversity in the patient population. Unlike mouse skin, where gammadelta T cells dominate, normal human skin contains resident alphabeta T cells that get sequenced too, which complicates analysis of the scalp TCR repertoire. Higher clonality and more expanded CD8+ clones were observed in lesional scalp than in normal scalp, particularly in alopecia totalis/universalis, a finding suggestive of antigenic drive.

The rearranged chain carries TRBV30 and TRBJ2-1, with TRBD2 identical over 8 junction bases. The sample here was CD8+ T cells sorted from blood, taken at week 0. The clonotype originates from a human donor with alopecia areata. This receptor carries the CDR3 CAWSHEASPGGGEQFF. In nucleotides, the sequence is TGTGCCTGGAGTCATGAGGCGTCCCCCGGGGGGGGTGAGCAGTTCTTC.